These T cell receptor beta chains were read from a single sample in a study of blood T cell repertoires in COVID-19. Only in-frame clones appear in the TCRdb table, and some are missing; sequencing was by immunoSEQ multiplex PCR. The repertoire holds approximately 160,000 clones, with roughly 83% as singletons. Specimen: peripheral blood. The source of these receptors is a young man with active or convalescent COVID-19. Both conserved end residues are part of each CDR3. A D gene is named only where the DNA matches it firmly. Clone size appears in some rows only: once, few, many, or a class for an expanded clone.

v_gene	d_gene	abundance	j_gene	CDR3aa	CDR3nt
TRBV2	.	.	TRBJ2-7	CASSEASRFYEQYF	TGTGCCAGCAGTGAAGCGTCCCGGTTCTACGAGCAGTACTTC
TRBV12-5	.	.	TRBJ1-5	CASGLVRVQVGQPQHF	TGTGCTAGTGGTTTGGTACGGGTACAGGTCGGACAGCCCCAGCATTTT
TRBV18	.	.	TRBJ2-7	CASSPPEGFYEQYF	TGTGCCAGCTCACCACCTGAGGGTTTCTACGAGCAGTACTTC
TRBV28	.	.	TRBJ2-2	CASTGPWAEGGELFF	TGTGCCAGCACCGGTCCCTGGGCTGAAGGCGGGGAGCTGTTTTTT
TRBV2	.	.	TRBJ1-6	CASSEFEPGKGLSRSYNSPLHF	TGTGCCAGCAGTGAATTCGAGCCCGGGAAGGGATTGTCGAGATCCTATAATTCACCCCTCCACTTT
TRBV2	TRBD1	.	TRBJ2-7	CASTLSRTGGSSYEQYF	TGTGCCAGCACCCTTAGTCGGACAGGGGGAAGTTCCTACGAGCAGTACTTC
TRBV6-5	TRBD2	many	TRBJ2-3	CASSYTGTSGADTQYF	TGTGCCAGCAGTTACACAGGGACTAGCGGGGCAGATACGCAGTATTTT
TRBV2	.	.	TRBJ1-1	CASSSPWAGYTEAFF	TGTGCCAGCAGTTCCCCCTGGGCAGGATACACTGAAGCTTTCTTT
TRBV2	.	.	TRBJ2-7	CASSDRVSSYEQYF	TGTGCCAGCAGTGACAGGGTCAGCTCCTACGAGCAGTACTTC
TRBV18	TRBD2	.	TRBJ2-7	CASSPVTSGRSAEQYF	TGTGCCAGCTCACCGGTGACTAGCGGGAGGTCTGCCGAGCAGTACTTC
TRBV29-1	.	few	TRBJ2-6	CSVTGESGANVLTF	TGCAGCGTTACCGGTGAGTCTGGGGCCAACGTCCTGACTTTC
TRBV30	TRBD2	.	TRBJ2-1	CAWSVHIGGRASSYNEQFF	TGTGCCTGGAGTGTACATATAGGCGGGAGGGCCAGCTCCTACAATGAGCAGTTCTTC
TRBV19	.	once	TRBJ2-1	CASSSDSSYNEQFF	TGTGCCAGTAGCTCCGACAGTTCCTACAATGAGCAGTTCTTC
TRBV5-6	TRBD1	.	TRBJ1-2	CASSAGTGSQGSYGYTF	TGTGCCAGCAGCGCCGGGACAGGGTCCCAAGGGTCCTATGGCTACACCTTC
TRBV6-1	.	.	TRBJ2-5	CASSEVAGAQETQYF	TGTGCCAGCAGTGAAGTGGCAGGGGCCCAAGAGACCCAGTACTTC
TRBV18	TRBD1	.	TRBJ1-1	CASSPAGTGDTEAFF	TGTGCCAGCTCCCCAGCTGGGACAGGGGACACTGAAGCTTTCTTT
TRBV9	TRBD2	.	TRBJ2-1	CASSVDRPSGSDEQFF	TGTGCCAGCAGCGTAGATCGTCCTAGCGGGAGTGATGAGCAGTTCTTC
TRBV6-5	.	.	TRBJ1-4	CASKRVWGGGEKLFF	TGTGCCAGCAAACGAGTATGGGGGGGTGGAGAAAAACTGTTTTTT
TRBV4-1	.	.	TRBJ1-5	CASSQEALNQPQHF	TGCGCCAGCAGCCAAGAAGCCCTAAATCAGCCCCAGCATTTT
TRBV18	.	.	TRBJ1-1	CASTRGMNTEAFF	TGTGCCAGCACTCGGGGGATGAACACTGAAGCTTTCTTT
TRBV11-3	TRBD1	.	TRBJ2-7	CASSTGQGASYEQYF	TGTGCCAGCAGCACAGGACAGGGGGCTTCCTACGAGCAGTACTTC
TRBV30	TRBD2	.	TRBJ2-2	CAWSRIAGGFISGELFF	TGTGCCTGGAGCCGAATAGCGGGAGGTTTCATTTCCGGGGAGCTGTTTTTT
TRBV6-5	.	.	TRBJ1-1	CASSYSAVSENTEAFF	TGTGCCAGCAGTTACTCAGCTGTCAGCGAGAACACTGAAGCTTTCTTT
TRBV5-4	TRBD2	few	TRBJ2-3	CASSIGLAGGPSTDTQYF	TGTGCCAGCAGCATCGGACTAGCGGGGGGTCCTAGCACAGATACGCAGTATTTT
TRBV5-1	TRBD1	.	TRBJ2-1	CASSTTGGSSYNEQFF	TGCGCCAGCAGCACCACAGGGGGGAGCTCCTACAATGAGCAGTTCTTC
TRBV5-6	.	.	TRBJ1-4	CASSFRAARAVNEKLFF	TGTGCCAGCAGCTTCAGGGCAGCCCGGGCGGTCAATGAAAAACTGTTTTTT
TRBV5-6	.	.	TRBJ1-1	CASSLTRFGTLNTEAFF	TGTGCCAGCAGCTTGACCCGTTTCGGTACTTTAAACACTGAAGCTTTCTTT
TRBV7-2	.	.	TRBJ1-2	CASSFRDSSGYTF	TGTGCCAGCAGCTTCAGGGATTCTAGTGGCTACACCTTC
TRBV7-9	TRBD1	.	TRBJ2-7	CASSSWTGAYEQYF	TGTGCCAGCAGCTCTTGGACAGGAGCCTACGAGCAGTACTTC
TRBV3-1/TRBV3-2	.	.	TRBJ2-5	CASSPPLQEQETQYF	TGTGCCAGCAGCCCGCCCCTACAGGAGCAAGAGACCCAGTACTTC
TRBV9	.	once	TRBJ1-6	CASSNFKDAYVSPLHF	TGTGCCAGCAGCAATTTCAAAGATGCGTATGTATCACCCCTCCACTTT